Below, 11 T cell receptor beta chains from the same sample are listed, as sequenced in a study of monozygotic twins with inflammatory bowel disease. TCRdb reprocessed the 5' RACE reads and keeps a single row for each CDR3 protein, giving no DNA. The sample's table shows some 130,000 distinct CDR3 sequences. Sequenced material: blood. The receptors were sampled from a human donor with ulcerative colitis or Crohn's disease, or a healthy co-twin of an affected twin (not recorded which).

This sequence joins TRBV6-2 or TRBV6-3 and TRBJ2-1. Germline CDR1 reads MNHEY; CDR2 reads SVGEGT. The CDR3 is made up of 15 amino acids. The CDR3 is CASSLYGRGYNEQFF.

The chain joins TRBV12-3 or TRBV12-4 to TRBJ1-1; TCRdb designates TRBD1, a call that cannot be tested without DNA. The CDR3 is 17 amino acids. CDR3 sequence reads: CASSLTGQQGGATEAFF.

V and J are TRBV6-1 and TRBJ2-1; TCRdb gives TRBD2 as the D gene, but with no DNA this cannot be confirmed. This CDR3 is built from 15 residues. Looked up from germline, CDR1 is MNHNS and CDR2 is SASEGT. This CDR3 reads CASSRLAKSYNEQFF.

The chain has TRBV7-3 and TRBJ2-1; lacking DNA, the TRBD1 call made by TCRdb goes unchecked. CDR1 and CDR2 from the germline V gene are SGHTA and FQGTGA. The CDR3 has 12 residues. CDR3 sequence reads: CASSLTGAEQFF.

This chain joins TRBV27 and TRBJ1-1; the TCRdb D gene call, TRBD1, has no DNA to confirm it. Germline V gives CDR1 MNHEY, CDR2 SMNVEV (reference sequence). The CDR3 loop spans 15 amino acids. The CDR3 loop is CASSKGRSFVTEAFF.

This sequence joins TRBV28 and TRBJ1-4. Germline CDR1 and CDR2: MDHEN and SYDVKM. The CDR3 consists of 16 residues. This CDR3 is CASSSQVAATNEKLFF.

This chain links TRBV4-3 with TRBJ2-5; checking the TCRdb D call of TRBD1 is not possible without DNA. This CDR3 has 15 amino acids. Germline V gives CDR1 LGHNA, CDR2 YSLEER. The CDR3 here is CASSQDHAGWETQYF.

The CDR3 sequence is CASTPNKGKVYNEQFF. The chain couples TRBV5-1 to TRBJ2-1; with no DNA, the TCRdb D assignment of TRBD1 cannot be verified. The CDR3 extends over 16 amino acids. The germline CDR1 and CDR2 sequences are SGHRS and YFSETQ.

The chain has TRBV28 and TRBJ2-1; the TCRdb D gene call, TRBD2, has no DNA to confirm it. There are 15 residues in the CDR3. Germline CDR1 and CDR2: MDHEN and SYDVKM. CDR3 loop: CASSPGLSSYNEQFF.

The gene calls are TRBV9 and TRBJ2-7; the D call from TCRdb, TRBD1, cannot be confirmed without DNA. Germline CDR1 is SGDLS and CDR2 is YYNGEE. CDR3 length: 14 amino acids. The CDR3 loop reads CASSANDRGYEQYF. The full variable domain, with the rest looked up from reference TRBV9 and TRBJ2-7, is DSGVTQTPKHLITATGQRVTLRCSPRSGDLSVYWYQQSLDQGLQFLIQYYNGEERAKGNILERFSAQQFPDLHSELNLSSLELGDSALYFCASSANDRGYEQYFGPGTRLTVT.

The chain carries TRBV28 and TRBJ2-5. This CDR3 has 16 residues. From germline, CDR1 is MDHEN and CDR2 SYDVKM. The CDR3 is CASSKQFKTVPETQYF.